What follows are 28 T cell receptor beta chains derived from one specimen sequenced in a study of shared clonotypes between healthy human individuals. Method: immunoSEQ multiplex PCR; TCRdb's copy keeps in-frame clones and lacks some. Found here are more than 1,200,000 clones, 97% to 99% of them singletons; the top ten hold around 0.38%. Material for sequencing was naive CD4+ T cells sorted from blood. The subset: CD45RA+ positively selected. These receptors were collected from a young man in good health.

This clone showed up just once. This chain links TRBV11-2 with TRBJ2-2, with D hard to call. The germline V gene has CDR1 SGHAT and CDR2 FQNNGV. Trimming left V 4 bases short and J 4 bases short, with 19 bases between. The CDR3 length is 17 residues. CDR3 sequence: CASSSDGSDRATGELFF. The CDR3 DNA is TGTGCCAGCAGCTCGGACGGGTCGGACCGAGCCACCGGGGAGCTGTTTTTT.

V gene TRBV6-1 combines with J gene TRBJ1-4, with D possibly TRBD1 on 6 matching bases. The CDR3 has 15 residues. V lost 2 bases, J lost 7 bases, and 14 bases lay in between. CDR1 and CDR2 (germline): MNHNS, SASEGT. The CDR3 protein is CASSESGGIGEKLFF. In nucleotides, the CDR3 is TGTGCCAGCAGTGAATCCGGGGGCATCGGTGAAAAACTGTTTTTT.

This clone was counted a single time. V is TRBV5-5 and J is TRBJ2-5; D is unclear. V was trimmed by 7 bases and J by 5 bases, leaving 9 bases between them. This CDR3 spans 11 amino acids. CDR1 and CDR2 from the germline V gene are SGHKS and YYEKEE (reference sequence). The CDR3 bases are TGTGCCAGCGGCCTCACCGAGACCCAGTACTTC. It encodes CASGLTETQYF.

The rearrangement links TRBV27 to TRBJ2-7, with TRBD1 as a possible D gene (5 bases). Germline CDR1 reads MNHEY; CDR2 reads SMNVEV (reference sequence). Between the trimmed V and J ends, which lost 2 bases and 5 bases, there was a span of 13 bases. The CDR3 is made up of 14 amino acids. The CDR3 protein is CASSLVAGIHEQYF. The CDR3 DNA is TGTGCCAGCAGTTTAGTGGCAGGGATACACGAGCAGTACTTC.

V usage is TRBV21-1 and J usage is TRBJ2-7; the DNA was not compared with TRBD2, the D call given in the table. TRBV21-1 is a pseudogene. This CDR3 has 15 amino acids. The CDR3 reads CASSSNCSDLREQYF. CDR3 DNA sequence: TGTGCCAGCAGCTCTAACTGTAGCGACCTCCGAGAGCAGTACTTC.

The chain combines TRBV29-1 with TRBJ2-3; maybe TRBD2 (6 bases). Trimming left V 6 bases short and J 7 bases short, with 14 bases between. CDR3 length equals 12 residues. Germline lookup yields CDR1 SQVTM and CDR2 ANQGSEA. The CDR3 sequence is CSVSTSLYTQYF. In DNA form, the CDR3 reads TGCAGCGTCTCGACTAGTCTATATACGCAGTATTTT.

This chain's CDR3 is CASSPGVGDRDYNEQFF. The CDR3 region has the DNA TGTGCCAGCAGCCCGGGGGTCGGGGACAGGGACTACAATGAGCAGTTCTTC. This sequence joins TRBV7-9 and TRBJ2-1, with 9 bases that match TRBD1. Losses at the gene ends were 5 bases for V and 3 bases for J; bases not matched to a gene: 11. Germline V gene sequence: CDR1 SEHNR, CDR2 FQNEAQ (reference sequence). The CDR3 has 17 amino acids.

This chain uses TRBV5-4 with TRBJ2-6; 15 bases match TRBD2. The CDR3 runs 20 residues. V gave up 4 bases and J gave up 0 bases; unmatched junction bases: 8. The germline V gene has CDR1 SGHNT and CDR2 YYREEE (reference sequence). In DNA, the CDR3 is TGTGCCAGCAGCCCTGGGACTAGCGGGAGGACTAGCTCTGGGGCCAACGTCCTGACTTTC. Translation: CASSPGTSGRTSSGANVLTF.

The V gene is TRBV28, the J gene TRBJ2-1; D remains ambiguous. Germline-derived CDR1 and CDR2 are MDHEN and SYDVKM. There are 15 residues in the CDR3. V dropped 7 bases and J dropped 6 bases, with 19 bases sitting between them. The CDR3 loop is CASTLRQSYLNEQFF. As DNA, the CDR3 is TGTGCCAGCACCCTAAGACAATCCTACCTCAATGAGCAGTTCTTC.

This chain uses TRBV7-8 with TRBJ1-5; TRBD1 might be the D (5 bases). Per germline, CDR1 SGHVS and CDR2 FQNEAQ. V was trimmed by 2 bases and J by 2 bases, leaving 13 bases between them. The CDR3 loop spans 16 amino acids. DNA for the CDR3: TGTGCCAGCAGCTTAAAGAGGACACTACGCAATCAGCCCCAGCATTTT. Translation gives CASSLKRTLRNQPQHF.

This chain joins TRBV19 and TRBJ1-2; TRBD1 matches 7 bases. V was pared by 7 bases and J by 2 bases, with 16 bases of the junction left unmatched. The CDR3 has 17 amino acids. The germline CDR1 and CDR2 sequences are LNHDA and SQIVND (reference sequence). CDR3 region: CASKAGDRVSENYGYTF. The CDR3 region has the DNA TGTGCCAGTAAGGCCGGTGACAGGGTCTCGGAAAACTATGGCTACACCTTC.

A note on this clone: The same CDR3 arises from other DNA sequences in this sample as well. The chain carries TRBV9 and TRBJ2-7, with 7 bases matching TRBD2. V lost 1 base to trimming and J lost 1 base; unmatched junction nucleotides: 2. This CDR3 spans 14 amino acids. The germline V gene encodes CDR1 SGDLS and CDR2 YYNGEE. The CDR3 DNA follows: TGTGCCAGCAGCGTACTAGCGGATTCCTACGAGCAGTACTTC. It specifies CASSVLADSYEQYF.

The CDR3 sequence: CASSPGDTQYF. The CDR3 DNA is TGTGCCAGCAGCCCTGGAGATACGCAGTATTTT. The rearrangement links TRBV4-2 to TRBJ2-3; no firm D call. This CDR3 comprises 11 residues. Germline loops: CDR1 LGHNA, CDR2 YNFKEQ. Trimming removed 4 bases from V and 5 bases from J, with 4 bases in between.

CDR3 sequence reads: CASTLAEDTQYF. The CDR3 region has the DNA TGCGCCAGCACCTTAGCTGAAGATACGCAGTATTTT. The chain is built from TRBV5-1 and TRBJ2-3; D unresolved. Germline V gene data show CDR1 as SGHRS and CDR2 as YFSETQ. Trimming pared 6 bases from V and 5 bases from J, leaving 10 bases between. This CDR3 spans 12 amino acids.

CDR3: CASSQTIRYQETQYF. CDR3 nucleotide sequence: TGCGCCAGCAGCCAAACTATTAGGTACCAAGAGACCCAGTACTTC. V usage is TRBV4-3 and J usage is TRBJ2-5; D call uncertain. Germline lookup yields CDR1 LGHNA and CDR2 YSLEER. This CDR3 has 15 amino acids. V was trimmed by 2 bases and J by 0 bases, leaving 10 bases between them.

This rearrangement joins TRBV30 to TRBJ1-3; D ambiguous. The CDR3 extends over 13 amino acids. Trimming left V 3 bases short and J 4 bases short, with 10 bases between. Germline V lookup: CDR1 GTSNPN, CDR2 SVGIG (reference sequence). The CDR3 nucleotides read TGTGCCTGGAGCCCGTCTGCGGGAAACACCATATATTTT. The encoded protein is CAWSPSAGNTIYF.

This chain links TRBV6-1 with TRBJ2-1; a possible D gene is TRBD1 (5 bases). Trimming cost V 2 bases and J 16 bases, with 24 bases left between them. This CDR3 has 15 residues. CDR1 is MNHNS and CDR2 is SASEGT in the germline V gene. Here the CDR3 reads CASSELGEVQGLPFF. As DNA, the CDR3 is TGTGCCAGCAGTGAACTTGGGGAAGTTCAGGGCCTCCCTTTCTTC.

This clone has a single count. V usage is TRBV5-1 and J usage is TRBJ1-2, with no clear D. The CDR3 totals 18 residues. Trimming cost V 0 bases and J 5 bases, with 23 bases left between them. CDR1 and CDR2 from the germline V gene are SGHRS and YFSETQ. The CDR3 loop reads CASSLGKSALWSGYGYTF. CDR3 DNA sequence: TGCGCCAGCAGCTTGGGGAAGTCGGCTTTGTGGAGTGGGTATGGCTACACCTTC.

This rearrangement joins TRBV28 to TRBJ1-2; D not resolved. From germline, CDR1 is MDHEN and CDR2 SYDVKM. The V end was cut by 7 bases, the J end by 3 bases, with 21 bases between. The CDR3 runs 16 residues. CDR3 amino acids: CASKEREPLLDYGYTF. CDR3 sequence (DNA): TGTGCCAGCAAGGAGAGGGAACCCCTACTAGACTATGGCTACACCTTC.

This rearrangement joins TRBV14 to TRBJ2-7, with a tentative D call TRBD1 (6 bases). CDR3 length: 13 residues. The germline V gene has CDR1 SGHDN and CDR2 FVKESK. Trimming shortened V by 8 bases and J by 3 bases, and 14 bases separated the two germline ends. CDR3 sequence: CASARQDFYEQYF. The CDR3 nucleotides read TGTGCCAGCGCCCGACAGGACTTCTACGAGCAGTACTTC.

This clone has a single count. The rearrangement uses TRBV5-4 and TRBJ2-5; 9 bases map to TRBD1. Trimming took 4 bases from V and 5 from J; bases not matched to a gene: 6. The length of the CDR3 is 14 residues. CDR1 SGHNT and CDR2 YYREEE come from the germline V gene (reference sequence). DNA for the CDR3: TGTGCCAGCAGCCCGGACAGGGGCAGGGAGACCCAGTACTTC. It is translated as CASSPDRGRETQYF.

The chain recombines TRBV2 with TRBJ2-7; D is perhaps TRBD2 (5 bases). The V end was cut by 7 bases, the J end by 7 bases, with 14 bases between. Germline CDR1 reads SNHLY; CDR2 reads FYNNEI. The CDR3 runs 12 residues. The CDR3 protein is CASIATTTEQYF. CDR3 in DNA: TGTGCCAGCATCGCGACTACTACAGAGCAGTACTTC.

This sequence joins TRBV15 and TRBJ2-7, with D possibly being TRBD2 (5 bases). The length of the CDR3 is 15 residues. V lost 1 base and J 0 bases, leaving 10 bases between the germline ends. Per germline, CDR1 LNHNV and CDR2 YYDKDF (reference sequence). For the CDR3, the DNA is TGTGCCACCAGCAGAGCCTCTAGCACCTCCTACGAGCAGTACTTC. This codes for CATSRASSTSYEQYF.

The V call is TRBV27, the J call TRBJ2-3; TRBD2 aligns across 9 bases. Trimming cost V 5 bases and J 1 base; bases outside gene matches: 13. Germline V gene lookup returns CDR1 MNHEY and CDR2 SMNVEV (reference sequence). The CDR3 loop spans 18 amino acids. The CDR3 nucleotides are TGTGCCAGCAGTAATACCCGCCCCGGGACTAGCCGCACAGATACGCAGTATTTT. It encodes CASSNTRPGTSRTDTQYF.

The CDR3 reads CASSPRQGANTEAFF. DNA of the CDR3: TGCGCCAGCAGCCCACGACAGGGGGCGAACACTGAAGCTTTCTTT. The chain combines TRBV4-1 with TRBJ1-1, with 10 nucleotides matching TRBD1. The CDR3 sequence is 15 residues long. Germline loops: CDR1 MGHRA, CDR2 YSYEKL. V lost 4 bases, J lost 1 base, and 3 bases stayed unmatched.

This chain joins TRBV4-2 and TRBJ2-1; 9 bases agree with TRBD2. V lost 4 bases to trimming and J lost 6 bases; unmatched junction nucleotides: 13. The CDR3 has 17 amino acids. The germline V gene has CDR1 LGHNA and CDR2 YNFKEQ. The CDR3 DNA follows: TGTGCCAGCAGCCCCTCCGGCGGGAGGGCCGGGATCAATGAGCAGTTCTTC. Translation: CASSPSGGRAGINEQFF.

The rearrangement links TRBV7-9 to TRBJ1-5, with 12 nucleotides matching TRBD1. The CDR3 extends over 18 amino acids. The germline V gene encodes CDR1 SEHNR and CDR2 FQNEAQ (reference sequence). V gave up 1 base and J gave up 4 bases; unmatched junction bases: 8. The CDR3 bases are TGTGCCAGCAGCTTAGGGCGGGGGACAGGGGGCGAGAATCAGCCCCAGCATTTT. Translating gives CASSLGRGTGGENQPQHF.

Points on this clone: Other DNA sequences from this sample encode an identical CDR3 as well. This sequence joins TRBV5-1 and TRBJ1-4; D is possibly TRBD1 (5 bases). This CDR3 region has 14 residues. Trimming removed 5 bases from V and 6 bases from J, with 14 bases in between. Per the germline V gene, CDR1 is SGHRS and CDR2 is YFSETQ. CDR3: CASSRGQGDEKLFF. The CDR3 DNA sequence: TGCGCCAGCAGTCGCGGGCAGGGTGATGAAAAACTGTTTTTT.